The 2 T cell receptor beta chains below were found in one sample sequenced in a study of blood T cell repertoires in COVID-19. Profiling relied on immunoSEQ multiplex PCR, and the TCRdb table lists in-frame clones only, not all of them. Found here are approximately 100,000 clones, about 90% of them singletons; the top ten hold 6% to 6.5%. Material for sequencing was peripheral blood. All receptors derive from a human donor in a cohort sampled during active COVID-19.

V gene TRBV15 combines with J gene TRBJ2-3; a weak D match, TRBD1 (6 bases). Germline assignment: CDR1 LNHNV and CDR2 YYDKDF (reference sequence). V lost 2 bases to trimming and J lost 0 bases, with 9 bases between them. The CDR3 extends over 15 amino acids. CDR3 region: CATSRYRASTDTQYF. CDR3 bases: TGTGCCACCAGCAGATACAGGGCTAGCACAGATACGCAGTATTTT.

The chain joins TRBV9 to TRBJ2-7, with D maybe TRBD1 (5 bases). The germline CDR1 and CDR2 sequences are SGDLS and YYNGEE. CDR3 length equals 14 residues. Trimming stripped 4 bases from V and 3 bases from J, with 14 bases between. CDR3: CASSSTWTNYEQYF. The CDR3 bases are TGTGCCAGCAGCTCCACATGGACAAACTACGAGCAGTACTTC. The whole variable domain, remainder taken from reference TRBV9 and TRBJ2-7, is DSGVTQTPKHLITATGQRVTLRCSPRSGDLSVYWYQQSLDQGLQFLIQYYNGEERAKGNILERFSAQQFPDLHSELNLSSLELGDSALYFCASSSTWTNYEQYFGPGTRLTVT.